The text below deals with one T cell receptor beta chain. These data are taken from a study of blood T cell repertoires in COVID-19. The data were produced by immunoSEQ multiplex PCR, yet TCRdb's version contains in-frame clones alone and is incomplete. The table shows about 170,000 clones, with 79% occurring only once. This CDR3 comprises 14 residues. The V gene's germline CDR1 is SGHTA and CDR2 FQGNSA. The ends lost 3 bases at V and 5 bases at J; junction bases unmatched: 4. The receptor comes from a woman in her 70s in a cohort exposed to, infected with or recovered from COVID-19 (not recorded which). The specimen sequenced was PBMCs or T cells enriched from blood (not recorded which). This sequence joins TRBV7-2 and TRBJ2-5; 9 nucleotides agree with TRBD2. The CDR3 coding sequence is TGTGCCAGCAGCTTTCAGCGGGGGGAGGAGACCCAGTACTTC. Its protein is CASSFQRGEETQYF.